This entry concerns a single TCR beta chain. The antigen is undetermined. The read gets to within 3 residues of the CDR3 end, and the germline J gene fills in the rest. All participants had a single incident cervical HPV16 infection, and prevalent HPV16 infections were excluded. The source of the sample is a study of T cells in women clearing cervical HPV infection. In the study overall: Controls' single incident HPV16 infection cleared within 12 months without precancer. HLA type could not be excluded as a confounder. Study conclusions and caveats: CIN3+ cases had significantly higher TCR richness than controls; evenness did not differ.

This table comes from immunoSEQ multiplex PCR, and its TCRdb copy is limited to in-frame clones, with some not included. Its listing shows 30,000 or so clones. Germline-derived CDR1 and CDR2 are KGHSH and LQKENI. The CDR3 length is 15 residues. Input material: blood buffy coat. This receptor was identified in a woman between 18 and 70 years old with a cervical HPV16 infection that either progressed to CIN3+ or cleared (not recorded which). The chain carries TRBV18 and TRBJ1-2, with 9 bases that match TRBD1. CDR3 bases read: TGTGCCAGCTCACCACAGGGACAGGGACGGGGCGAC. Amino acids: CASSPQGQGRGD. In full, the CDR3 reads CASSPQGQGRGDYTF.